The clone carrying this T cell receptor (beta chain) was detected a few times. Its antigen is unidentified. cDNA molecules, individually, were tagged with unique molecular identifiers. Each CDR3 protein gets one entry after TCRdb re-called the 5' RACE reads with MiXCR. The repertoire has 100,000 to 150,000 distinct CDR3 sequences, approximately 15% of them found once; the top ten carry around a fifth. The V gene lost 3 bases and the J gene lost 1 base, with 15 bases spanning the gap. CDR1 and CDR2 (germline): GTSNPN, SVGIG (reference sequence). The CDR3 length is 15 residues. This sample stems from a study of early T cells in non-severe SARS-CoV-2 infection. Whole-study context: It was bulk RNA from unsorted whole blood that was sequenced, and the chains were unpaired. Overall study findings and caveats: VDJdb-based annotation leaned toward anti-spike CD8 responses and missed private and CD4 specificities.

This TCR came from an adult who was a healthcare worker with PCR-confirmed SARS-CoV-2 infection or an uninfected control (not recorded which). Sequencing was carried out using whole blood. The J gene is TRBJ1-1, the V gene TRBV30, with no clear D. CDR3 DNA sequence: TGTGCCTGGAGCCCCCTTGGATCCGGGAACACTGAAGCTTTCTTT. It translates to CAWSPLGSGNTEAFF.